These T cell receptor beta chains were read from a single sample in a study of blood T cell repertoires in COVID-19. Clones were sequenced by immunoSEQ multiplex PCR, and TCRdb holds only the in-frame ones, with some missing. The table lists approximately 150,000 clones, about 88% of them singletons. The sample was PBMCs or T cells enriched from blood (not recorded which). Every receptor here comes from a human donor with acute COVID-19. The donor label of this sample is uncertain. The CDR3 runs from the conserved cysteine through the conserved F or W. D genes are given only for firm matches. The size entry is marked missing in some rows and otherwise reads once, few, many or a size class.

D gene	V gene	clone size	J gene	CDR3 protein	CDR3 DNA
.	TRBV21-1	.	TRBJ1-2	CASSKGLCVYRARGYGYTF	TGTGCCAGCAGCAAGGGTCTTTGCGTTTACAGGGCTCGGGGATATGGCTACACCTTC
.	TRBV3-1/TRBV3-2	few	TRBJ1-1	CASSQVGDEAFF	TGTGCCAGCAGCCAGGTCGGGGATGAAGCTTTCTTT
.	TRBV27	.	TRBJ1-1	CASSFRPFDRNNEAFF	TGTGCCAGCAGTTTCCGGCCTTTCGACAGGAATAATGAAGCTTTCTTT
TRBD2	TRBV7-2	.	TRBJ2-1	CASSRTSGANEQFF	TGTGCCAGCAGCCGGACTAGCGGGGCAAATGAGCAGTTCTTC
TRBD1	TRBV2	.	TRBJ2-7	CASSPGTGASYEQYF	TGTGCCAGCAGTCCTGGGACAGGGGCCTCCTACGAGCAGTACTTC
.	TRBV6-2/TRBV6-3	.	TRBJ1-1	CASSFGGGTEAFF	TGTGCCAGCAGTTTTGGAGGAGGGACTGAAGCTTTCTTT
.	TRBV30	.	TRBJ1-2	CAWSVRMQREGGYTF	TGTGCCTGGAGTGTCCGGATGCAGCGAGAGGGTGGCTACACCTTC
TRBD2	TRBV10-3	.	TRBJ2-5	CAISDASGAGGETQYF	TGTGCCATCAGTGATGCTAGCGGGGCCGGGGGAGAGACCCAGTACTTC
TRBD1	TRBV12-5	.	TRBJ1-2	CASGFIATGATYGYTF	TGTGCTAGTGGTTTTATCGCCACAGGGGCTACCTATGGCTACACCTTC
TRBD1	TRBV10-3	.	TRBJ2-7	CAISENRGIDEQYF	TGTGCCATCAGTGAAAACAGGGGTATCGACGAGCAGTACTTC
TRBD2	TRBV27	.	TRBJ2-3	CASSLSGGSTDTQYF	TGTGCCAGCAGTTTAAGCGGGGGGAGCACAGATACGCAGTATTTT
.	TRBV7-9	.	TRBJ1-1	CASSLGQENTEAFF	TGTGCCAGCAGCTTAGGACAGGAGAACACTGAAGCTTTCTTT
TRBD1	TRBV5-4	.	TRBJ1-2	CASSLGTGVSGYTF	TGTGCCAGCAGCTTGGGGACAGGGGTGAGTGGCTACACCTTC
.	TRBV28	.	TRBJ1-1	CASSLSHTEAFF	TGTGCCAGCAGTTTATCCCACACCGAAGCTTTCTTT
.	TRBV7-3	.	TRBJ2-5	CASSLFGRGLQETQYF	TGTGCCAGCAGCTTATTCGGTCGGGGTCTCCAAGAGACCCAGTACTTC
.	TRBV7-2	.	TRBJ2-7	CASSLGGSAYEQYF	TGTGCCAGCAGCTTAGGGGGCAGCGCCTACGAGCAGTACTTC
.	TRBV24-1	.	TRBJ1-2	CATSDFRGGNGYTF	TGTGCCACCAGTGATTTTAGGGGGGGCAATGGCTACACCTTC
TRBD1	TRBV5-5	.	TRBJ2-1	CASSFRDREFF	TGTGCCAGCAGCTTCCGGGACAGGGAGTTCTTC
TRBD2	TRBV7-9	.	TRBJ2-1	CASSLAVAGGPAYNEQFF	TGTGCCAGCAGCTTAGCGGTAGCGGGGGGGCCGGCCTACAATGAGCAGTTCTTC
TRBD1	TRBV30	.	TRBJ1-1	CAWREGAMNTEAFF	TGTGCCTGGCGGGAGGGGGCAATGAACACTGAAGCTTTCTTT
TRBD1	TRBV5-1	.	TRBJ1-1	CASSLAGARGTEAFF	TGCGCCAGCAGCTTGGCCGGGGCCAGGGGGACTGAAGCTTTCTTT
TRBD1	TRBV14	.	TRBJ1-2	CASSPLTGTGYTF	TGTGCCAGCAGCCCGTTGACAGGGACAGGCTACACCTTC
.	TRBV7-8	.	TRBJ2-2	CASSYNRGFTGELFF	TGTGCCAGCAGCTACAATAGGGGGTTCACCGGGGAGCTGTTTTTT
TRBD1	TRBV7-9	.	TRBJ1-1	CASSPRDRGNTEAFF	TGTGCCAGCAGCCCGAGGGACAGGGGGAACACTGAAGCTTTCTTT
TRBD2	TRBV19	.	TRBJ2-1	CASSPRSGGSVNEQFF	TGTGCCAGTAGCCCCCGGAGCGGGGGATCGGTCAATGAGCAGTTCTTC
.	TRBV10-3	.	TRBJ2-7	CAISESHRMGHYEQYF	TGTGCCATCAGTGAGTCCCACAGGATGGGGCACTACGAGCAGTACTTC
TRBD1	TRBV7-9	.	TRBJ1-4	CASSSGQGVPNEKLFF	TGTGCCAGCAGTTCGGGACAGGGGGTACCTAATGAAAAACTGTTTTTT
.	TRBV21-1	.	TRBJ2-7	CASSGPRGQGLYYEQYF	TGTGCCAGCTCCGGACCCAGGGGGCAGGGACTATACTACGAGCAGTACTTC
TRBD2	TRBV6-5	.	TRBJ2-7	CASSWASGGADEQYF	TGTGCCAGCAGTTGGGCTAGCGGGGGGGCCGACGAGCAGTACTTC
TRBD1	TRBV7-9	.	TRBJ2-7	CASSSPSGTGSIYEQYF	TGTGCCAGCAGCTCGCCATCCGGGACAGGCTCGATTTACGAGCAGTACTTC
TRBD1	TRBV5-1	.	TRBJ2-7	CASSLRGQGAYEQYF	TGCGCCAGCAGCTTGAGGGGACAGGGGGCCTACGAGCAGTACTTC
TRBD1	TRBV6-6	.	TRBJ1-3	CASSLGQGTSGNTIYF	TGTGCCAGCAGTTTGGGACAGGGAACATCTGGAAACACCATATATTTT
.	TRBV7-2	.	TRBJ1-3	CASSPTGSSGNTIYF	TGTGCCAGCAGCCCAACTGGTTCCTCTGGAAACACCATATATTTT
TRBD1	TRBV27	.	TRBJ2-7	CASSPGTGYEQYF	TGTGCCAGCAGTCCAGGGACAGGCTACGAGCAGTACTTC
TRBD1	TRBV30	few	TRBJ2-7	CACTNRDSSYEQYF	TGTGCCTGTACGAACCGGGACAGCTCCTACGAGCAGTACTTC
.	TRBV30	.	TRBJ1-4	CAWTSPFGHTEKLFF	TGTGCCTGGACCTCCCCTTTCGGACATACCGAAAAACTGTTTTTT
.	TRBV27	.	TRBJ2-1	CASSLSGPGSSNSEQFF	TGTGCCAGCAGTTTATCAGGTCCAGGGTCCAGCAACTCTGAGCAGTTCTTC
.	TRBV5-6	.	TRBJ1-2	CASSRREYYGYTF	TGTGCCAGCAGCCGACGGGAATACTATGGCTACACCTTC
.	TRBV21-1	.	TRBJ2-4	CASSKEGGQGPKNIQYF	TGTGCCAGCAGCAAAGAAGGGGGACAGGGGCCCAAAAACATTCAGTACTTC
.	TRBV7-2	.	TRBJ2-4	CASSSQTGNIQYF	TGTGCCAGCAGCTCCCAGACAGGAAACATTCAGTACTTC
.	TRBV6-1	.	TRBJ1-5	CASSERQLTYSNQPQHF	TGTGCCAGCAGTGAGCGACAGCTAACTTATAGCAATCAGCCCCAGCATTTT
.	TRBV9	few	TRBJ1-1	CASSLTPSIDTEAFF	TGTGCCAGCAGCTTAACTCCCTCCATCGACACTGAAGCTTTCTTT